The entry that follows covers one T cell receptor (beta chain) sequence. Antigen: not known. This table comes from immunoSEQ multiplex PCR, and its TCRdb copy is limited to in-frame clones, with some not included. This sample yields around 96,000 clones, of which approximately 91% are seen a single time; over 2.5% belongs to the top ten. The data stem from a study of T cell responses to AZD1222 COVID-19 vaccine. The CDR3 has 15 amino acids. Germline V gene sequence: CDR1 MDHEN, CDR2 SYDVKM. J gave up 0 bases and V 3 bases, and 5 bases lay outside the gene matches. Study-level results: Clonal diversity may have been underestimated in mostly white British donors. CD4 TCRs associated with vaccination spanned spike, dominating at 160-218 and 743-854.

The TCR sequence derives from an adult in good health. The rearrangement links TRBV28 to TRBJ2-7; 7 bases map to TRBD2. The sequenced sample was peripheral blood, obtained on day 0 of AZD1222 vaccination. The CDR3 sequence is CASSFGPGGSYEQYF. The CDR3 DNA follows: TGTGCCAGCAGTTTTGGTCCGGGGGGCTCCTACGAGCAGTACTTC. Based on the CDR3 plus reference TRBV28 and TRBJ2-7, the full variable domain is DVKVTQSSRYLVKRTGEKVFLECVQDMDHENMFWYRQDPGLGLRLIYFSYDVKMKEKGDIPEGYSVSREKKERFSLILESASTNQTSMYLCASSFGPGGSYEQYFGPGTRLTVT.